Below, one T cell receptor beta chain is given with its context. Its specificity is unknown. This entry belongs to a study of T cell responses to AZD1222 COVID-19 vaccine. Some clones are missing from TCRdb's copy, which holds only in-frame ones; the method was immunoSEQ multiplex PCR. Of approximately 14,000 clones listed, about 80% are singletons. Points from the study as a whole: Every sample of the repertoires postdated the peak T cell response. Close to half of all spike-specific TCRs reportedly target regions of the variants that are unmutated.

The CDR3 is 19 amino acids. Per germline, CDR1 MDHEN and CDR2 SYDVKM. The V and J ends lost 5 bases and 6 bases, in that order; junction bases with no gene match: 22. The sequence was obtained from an adult who received the AZD1222 COVID-19 vaccine. The chain couples TRBV28 to TRBJ2-7; 10 bases line up with TRBD2. The sample in question was peripheral blood, obtained 28 days after the second AZD1222 dose. DNA for the CDR3: TGTGCCAGCAGTCCTCACGACTGGTCGAGCGGGGGGGATCCTACCGAGCAGTACTTC. Its protein product is CASSPHDWSSGGDPTEQYF.